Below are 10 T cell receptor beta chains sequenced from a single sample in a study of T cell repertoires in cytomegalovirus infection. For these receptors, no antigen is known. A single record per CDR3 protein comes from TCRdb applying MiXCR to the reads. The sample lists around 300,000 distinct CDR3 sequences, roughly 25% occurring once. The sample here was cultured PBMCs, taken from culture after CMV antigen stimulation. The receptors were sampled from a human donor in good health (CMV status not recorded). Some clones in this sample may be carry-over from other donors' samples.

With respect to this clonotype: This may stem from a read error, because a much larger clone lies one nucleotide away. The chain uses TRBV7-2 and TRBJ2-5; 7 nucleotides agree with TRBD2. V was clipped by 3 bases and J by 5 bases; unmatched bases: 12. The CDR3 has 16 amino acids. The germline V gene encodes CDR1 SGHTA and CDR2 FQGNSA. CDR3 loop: CASSLMLSGIGETQYF. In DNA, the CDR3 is TGTGCCAGCAGCTTGATGTTGAGCGGGATCGGGGAGACCCAGTACTTC.

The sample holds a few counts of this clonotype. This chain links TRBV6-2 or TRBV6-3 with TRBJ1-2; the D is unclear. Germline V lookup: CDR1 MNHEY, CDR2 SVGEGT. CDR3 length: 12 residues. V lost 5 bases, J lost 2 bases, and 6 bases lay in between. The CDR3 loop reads CASSPENYGYTF. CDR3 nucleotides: TGTGCCAGCAGTCCAGAGAACTATGGCTACACCTTC.

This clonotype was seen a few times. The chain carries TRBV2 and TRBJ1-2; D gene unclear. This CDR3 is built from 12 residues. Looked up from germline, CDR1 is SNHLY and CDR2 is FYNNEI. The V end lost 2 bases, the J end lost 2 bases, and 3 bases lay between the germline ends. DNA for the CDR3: TGTGCCAGCAGTGAAATCAACTATGGCTACACCTTC. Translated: CASSEINYGYTF.

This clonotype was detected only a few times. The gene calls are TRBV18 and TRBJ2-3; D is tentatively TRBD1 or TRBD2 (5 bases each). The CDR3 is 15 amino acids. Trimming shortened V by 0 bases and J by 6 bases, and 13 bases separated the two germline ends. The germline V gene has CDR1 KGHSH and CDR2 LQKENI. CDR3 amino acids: CASSPPGAEADTQYF. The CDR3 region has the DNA TGTGCCAGCTCACCACCCGGGGCCGAGGCGGATACGCAGTATTTT.

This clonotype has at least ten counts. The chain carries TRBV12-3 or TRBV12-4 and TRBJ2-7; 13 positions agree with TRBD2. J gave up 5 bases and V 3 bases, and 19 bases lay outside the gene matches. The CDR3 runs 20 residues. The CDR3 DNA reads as TGTGCCAGCAGTTTCTACGGGCAAGTACCATCAACTAGCGGGAGGGACGAGCAGTACGTC. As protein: CASSFYGQVPSTSGRDEQYV.

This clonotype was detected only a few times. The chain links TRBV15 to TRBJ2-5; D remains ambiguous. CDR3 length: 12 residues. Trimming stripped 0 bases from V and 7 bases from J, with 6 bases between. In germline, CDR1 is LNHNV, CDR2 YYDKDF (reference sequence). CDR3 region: CATSRDSATQYF. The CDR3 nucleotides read TGTGCCACCAGCAGAGATTCTGCGACCCAGTACTTC.

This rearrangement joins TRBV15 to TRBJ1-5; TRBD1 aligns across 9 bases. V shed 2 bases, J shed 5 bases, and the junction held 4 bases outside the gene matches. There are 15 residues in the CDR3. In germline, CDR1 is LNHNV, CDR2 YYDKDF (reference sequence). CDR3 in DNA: TGTGCCACCAGCAGACAAACAGGGGGCGATCAGCCCCAGCATTTT. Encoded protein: CATSRQTGGDQPQHF.

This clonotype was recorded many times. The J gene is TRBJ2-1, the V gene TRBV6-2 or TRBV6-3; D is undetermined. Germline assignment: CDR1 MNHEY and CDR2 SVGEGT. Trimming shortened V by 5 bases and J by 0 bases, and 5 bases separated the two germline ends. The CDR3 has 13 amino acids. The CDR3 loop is CASSTSSYNEQFF. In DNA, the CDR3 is TGTGCCAGCAGTACGAGCTCCTACAATGAGCAGTTCTTC.

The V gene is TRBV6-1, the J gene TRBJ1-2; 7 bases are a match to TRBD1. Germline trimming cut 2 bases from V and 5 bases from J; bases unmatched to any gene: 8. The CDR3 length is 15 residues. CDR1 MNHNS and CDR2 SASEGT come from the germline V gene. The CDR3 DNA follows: TGTGCCAGCAGTGAAATAGGTGGGGGACAGTATGGCTACACCTTC. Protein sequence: CASSEIGGGQYGYTF.

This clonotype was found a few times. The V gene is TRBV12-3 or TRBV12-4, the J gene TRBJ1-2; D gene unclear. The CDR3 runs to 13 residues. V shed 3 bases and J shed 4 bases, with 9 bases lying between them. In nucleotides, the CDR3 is TGTGCCAGCAGTTTTTTAGTCCTCTATGGCTACACCTTC. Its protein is CASSFLVLYGYTF.